A selection of T cell receptor beta chains follows, all from one sample in a study of read filtering for tumor transcriptome and immune sequencing. TCRdb ran MiXCR on the reads and lists one entry per CDR3 protein. In the table there are approximately 60,000 distinct CDR3 sequences, roughly 19% of which are singletons. The sample consisted of a population of CD138-negative cells sorted from bone marrow. The receptor set was obtained from a donor at least 40 years old with multiple myeloma. Both conserved end residues are part of each CDR3. D genes are given only for firm matches. The size of a clone is reported for some rows only, either as once, few or many, or as a class for expanded clones.

v_call	clone_size	d_call	j_call	cdr3_nt	cdr3_aa
TRBV11-2	.	.	TRBJ2-5	TGTGCCAGCAGCTTAGGTGTCCAAGAGACCCAGTACTTC	CASSLGVQETQYF
TRBV12-3/TRBV12-4	many	.	TRBJ1-1	TGTGCCAGCAGGTGGGGGTACACTGAAGCTTTCTTT	CASRWGYTEAFF
TRBV30	few	TRBD1	TRBJ2-1	TGTGCCTGGAACAGGGGCGCCTACAATGAGCAGTTCTTC	CAWNRGAYNEQFF
TRBV7-6	many	.	TRBJ2-1	TGTGCCAGCAGCTTAGGGCTAGGGGGGGCCAATGAGCAGTTCTTC	CASSLGLGGANEQFF
TRBV12-3/TRBV12-4	many	TRBD1	TRBJ1-5	TGTGCCAGCAGGGAACAGGGGGGAAGCAATCAGCCCCAGCATTTT	CASREQGGSNQPQHF
TRBV18	large	.	TRBJ1-1	TGTGCCAGCTCACCTGTCGTAGCTGAAGCTTTCTTT	CASSPVVAEAFF
TRBV20-1	few	.	TRBJ1-1	TGCAGTGCTAGAGATCGAGGGACCTGGACTGAAGCTTTCTTT	CSARDRGTWTEAFF
TRBV20-1	.	TRBD1	TRBJ2-1	TGCAGTGCTAGCCCTACAGGGGGCTTTCTCATTAGAGATGAGCAGTCCTTC	CSASPTGGFLIRDEQSF
TRBV4-1	.	.	TRBJ1-2	TGCGCCAGCAGCCAAGGTCGGCGGGAGGTTCATGGCTACACCTTC	CASSQGRREVHGYTF
TRBV15	many	TRBD1	TRBJ1-5	TGTGCCACCAGCAGAAAAACAGGGGGCAATCAGCCCCAGCATTTT	CATSRKTGGNQPQHF
TRBV29-1	many	TRBD2	TRBJ2-7	TGCAGCGTTGAAGGCTCGGCTAGCGGGAGGACGTACGAGCAGTACTTC	CSVEGSASGRTYEQYF
TRBV19	many	TRBD2	TRBJ2-7	TGTGCCACAAGGACCGGGACTAGCGGGAGGACCCACTACGAGCAGTACTTC	CATRTGTSGRTHYEQYF
TRBV29-1	few	TRBD1	TRBJ2-7	TGCAGCGTCCGACAGGGGGGAGGCCACGAGCAGTACTTC	CSVRQGGGHEQYF
TRBV5-6	.	.	TRBJ2-5	TGTGCCAGCAGCCCAATAGCTGTAGGGACCCAGTACTTC	CASSPIAVGTQYF
TRBV6-1	many	.	TRBJ2-1	TGTGCCAGCACCAAAGACGGGGGTCAGTCCCTACTAGACAATGAGCAGTTCTTC	CASTKDGGQSLLDNEQFF
TRBV20-1	many	.	TRBJ2-7	TGCAGTGCTGACGATGGGGGCTCGGGGTCCTACGAGCAGTACTTC	CSADDGGSGSYEQYF
TRBV7-6	medium-sized	TRBD2	TRBJ2-1	TGTGCCAGCAGCTTACGGACTAGCGGGGGGGAAAGTGAGCAGTTCTTC	CASSLRTSGGESEQFF
TRBV7-2	many	.	TRBJ1-3	TGTGCCAGCAGTCAGTCTGGGACTTTTGGAAACACCATATATTTT	CASSQSGTFGNTIYF
TRBV7-8	few	.	TRBJ1-5	TGTGCCAGCAGCTTAGTGTACAGACATAATCAGCCCCAGCATTTT	CASSLVYRHNQPQHF
TRBV5-1	many	TRBD1	TRBJ2-7	TGCGCCAGCAGCATGGGCGATGGGACAGGGAGCTACGAGCAGTACTTC	CASSMGDGTGSYEQYF
TRBV5-1	once	.	TRBJ2-5	TGTGCCAGCAGCTTGGATTGGAGAAAAGAGACCCAGTACTTC	CASSLDWRKETQYF
TRBV20-1	.	.	TRBJ1-2	TGCAGTGTCACTGAGGGTGGCTATGGCTACACCTTC	CSVTEGGYGYTF
TRBV19	.	TRBD1	TRBJ2-7	TGTGCCAGTAGTATCGCGAGACAGGGATCATACGAGCAGTACTTC	CASSIARQGSYEQYF
TRBV11-2	few	.	TRBJ2-2	TGTGCCAGCAGCTTAGCAGGATCGAACACCGGGGAGCTGTTTTTT	CASSLAGSNTGELFF
TRBV5-1	many	.	TRBJ1-1	TGCGCCAGCAGTGACGGTATCGGGGAAGCTTTCTTT	CASSDGIGEAFF
TRBV6-5	many	.	TRBJ2-5	TGTGCCAGCAGACTTCAGGGGACCCCGACCCAGTACTTC	CASRLQGTPTQYF
TRBV19	many	TRBD1	TRBJ2-4	TGTGCCAGTAGTCCCCTAGACAGGGGGCTAGGCAAAAACATTCAGTACTTC	CASSPLDRGLGKNIQYF
TRBV11-2	many	.	TRBJ2-2	TGTGCCAGCAGCTTAGGGAGCTGGGCGAGGGCCGGGGAGCTGTTTTTT	CASSLGSWARAGELFF
TRBV29-1	many	TRBD2	TRBJ2-1	TGCAGCGTTGTCGGTTTGCGGGAGCACAATGAGCAGTTCTTC	CSVVGLREHNEQFF
TRBV7-9	many	.	TRBJ1-1	TGTGCCAGCAGCTTAGGGGGCTGGAACACTAAAGCTTTCTTT	CASSLGGWNTKAFF
TRBV12-3/TRBV12-4	many	.	TRBJ2-2	TGTGCCAGCACCGCCAGACCTGATTTGGGGGAGCTGTTTTTT	CASTARPDLGELFF
TRBV24-1	many	TRBD2	TRBJ2-1	TGTGCCACCAGTAAGGAGCGGGGGCCCCGGAATGAGCAGTTCTTC	CATSKERGPRNEQFF
TRBV3-1	many	TRBD2	TRBJ2-1	TGTGCCAGCAGCCAAGGCCTAGCGGGGTCCTACAATGAGCAGTTCTTC	CASSQGLAGSYNEQFF
TRBV2	many	.	TRBJ2-7	TGTGCCAGCAGCGAGGTAGCCTACGAGCAGTACTTC	CASSEVAYEQYF
TRBV7-9	many	.	TRBJ1-6	TGTGCCAGCAGCTTAGAGGATTCACCCCTCCACTTT	CASSLEDSPLHF
TRBV5-1	.	TRBD2	TRBJ2-7	TGCGCCAGCAGCTATCTAGGACTAGGGGACGAGCAGTACTTC	CASSYLGLGDEQYF
TRBV11-2	few	.	TRBJ2-3	TGTGCCAGCAGCTTCGGTAGCTCAGATACGCAGTATTTT	CASSFGSSDTQYF
TRBV2	.	.	TRBJ2-1	TGTGCCAGCATTCAAGGACAGGCCAACGGGGGGATTACTTACAATGAGCAGTCCTTC	CASIQGQANGGITYNEQSF
TRBV29-1	many	TRBD2	TRBJ2-7	TGCAGCGTCGGGACTAGCGGGGACTACGAGCAGTACTTC	CSVGTSGDYEQYF
TRBV5-1	.	TRBD1	TRBJ1-2	TGCGCCAGCAGCGGGGGACAGACATATGGCTGCACCTTC	CASSGGQTYGCTF
TRBV20-1	few	.	TRBJ1-4	TGCAGTGCTAGAGAACAGGGACTTTACCGGGAAAAACTGTTTTTT	CSAREQGLYREKLFF
TRBV5-1	many	.	TRBJ2-5	TGCGCCAGCAAAGAACGAGAGACCCAGTACTTC	CASKERETQYF
TRBV7-8	many	TRBD1	TRBJ2-7	TGTGCCAGCAGCTCCACCACAGGGGCCTACGAGCAGTACTTC	CASSSTTGAYEQYF
TRBV6-5	.	.	TRBJ1-1	TGTGCCAACAGTATCCCTAGAGAAGGAGACACTGAAGCTTTCTTT	CANSIPREGDTEAFF
TRBV11-2	many	.	TRBJ1-4	TGTGCCAGCAGCCCCGCTCGCTATGAAAAACTGTTTTTT	CASSPARYEKLFF
TRBV4-1	many	.	TRBJ2-3	TGCGCCAGCAGCCGACTTAACCAGGGTCCAGATACGCAGTATTTT	CASSRLNQGPDTQYF
TRBV20-1	many	.	TRBJ1-5	TGCAGTCTAAAACGGACCGCGGTAGTTGGGCAGCCCCAGCATTTT	CSLKRTAVVGQPQHF
TRBV11-3	few	.	TRBJ2-3	TGTGCCAGCAGCTTCAGGGCACCGGCCCAGTATTTT	CASSFRAPAQYF
TRBV5-1	.	.	TRBJ1-5	TGCGCCAGCAGCTTGGTTGGGGGCGCGGATCCTCAGCCCCAGCATTTT	CASSLVGGADPQPQHF
TRBV24-1	many	.	TRBJ1-1	TGTGCCGCCGCTACCCCGGGGACTGAAGCTTTCTTT	CAAATPGTEAFF
TRBV11-2	many	.	TRBJ2-1	TGTGCCAGCAGCCCAGGGCCGGCCCATGGTTCTAATGAGCAGTTCTTC	CASSPGPAHGSNEQFF
TRBV6-4	many	.	TRBJ1-4	TGTGCCACGTGTAAAAATGAAAAACTGTTTTTT	CATCKNEKLFF
TRBV5-1	many	TRBD1	TRBJ1-4	TGCGCCAGCAGCTACAGGGGCTCTAATGAAAAACTGTTTTTT	CASSYRGSNEKLFF
TRBV6-5	many	.	TRBJ2-5	TGTGCCAGCAGTTCGACTTTAGGGACCCAGTACTTC	CASSSTLGTQYF
TRBV3-1	many	.	TRBJ1-5	TGTGCCAGCAGCCAAGATAGAGGTCAGCCCCAGCATTTT	CASSQDRGQPQHF
TRBV6-2/TRBV6-3	many	.	TRBJ2-5	TGTGCCAGCAGTTTACCCGGCAGGGAGACCCAGTACTTC	CASSLPGRETQYF
TRBV2	many	.	TRBJ1-1	TGTGCCAGCTTCGACCGGGGCCTGAACACTGAAGCTTTCTTT	CASFDRGLNTEAFF
TRBV27	many	TRBD2	TRBJ2-7	TGTGCCAGCAGTTTGGCAGGGAGGGGCTCCTACGAGCAGTACTTC	CASSLAGRGSYEQYF